The 8 T cell receptor beta chains listed next were all sequenced from one sample in a study of cytomegalovirus exposure and HLA in healthy donors listed by TCRdb under 2017. Library prep was done by the immunoSEQ multiplex PCR assay. The multiplex PCR relied on a mix of 60 forward primers for TCR Vbeta segments and 13 reverse primers for TCR Jbeta segments. The clones in this table, taken by TCRdb from immuneACCESS, are in-frame only. Not every clone is retained; where verified, under half of the shortfall comes from an unresolved V gene, and the cause of the rest is unknown. This sample's clone table shows around 110,000 clones. Approximately 6.8% of the sample comes from the top ten. Sequenced: PBMCs. The receptors were gathered from a man aged 35-49 years in good health and CMV-seropositive.

V usage is TRBV5-1 and J usage is TRBJ2-5; maybe TRBD2 (5 bases). This CDR3 spans 16 amino acids. Trimming stripped 0 bases from V and 4 bases from J, with 16 bases between. Per the germline V gene, CDR1 is SGHRS and CDR2 is YFSETQ. The CDR3 region is CASSLGTSPSRETQYF. CDR3 in DNA: TGCGCCAGCAGCTTGGGTACTAGTCCATCGAGAGAGACCCAGTACTTC.

This rearrangement joins TRBV9 to TRBJ2-5; 9 bases are shared with TRBD2. V lost 2 bases, J lost 4 bases, and 6 bases stayed unmatched. This CDR3 has 15 residues. Germline CDR1 SGDLS, CDR2 YYNGEE. The CDR3 here is CASSVGGAGGETQYF. CDR3 bases: TGTGCCAGCAGCGTTGGAGGAGCGGGAGGAGAGACCCAGTACTTC.

V and J are TRBV5-6 and TRBJ2-1; 8 bases agree with TRBD1. Trimming cost V 4 bases and J 1 base; bases outside gene matches: 7. The CDR3 contains 16 residues. Germline V CDR1 and CDR2: SGHDT, YYEEEE. The CDR3 spells CASSQGTGRSYNEQFF. In DNA form, the CDR3 reads TGTGCCAGCAGCCAAGGGACAGGTAGGTCCTACAATGAGCAGTTCTTC.

The CDR3 loop reads CASSFVGFSSYEQYF. In DNA form, the CDR3 reads TGTGCCAGCAGCTTTGTCGGGTTCTCATCCTACGAGCAGTACTTC. This chain connects TRBV7-9 to TRBJ2-7; D not certain. Between the trimmed V and J ends, which lost 3 bases and 1 base, there was a span of 13 bases. The CDR3 totals 15 residues. Per germline, CDR1 SEHNR and CDR2 FQNEAQ (reference sequence). The variable domain in full, completed from reference TRBV7-9 and TRBJ2-7, reads DTGVSQNPRHKITKRGQNVTFRCDPISEHNRLYWYRQTLGQGPEFLTYFQNEAQLEKSRLLSDRFSAERPKGSFSTLEIQRTEQGDSAMYLCASSFVGFSSYEQYFGPGTRLTVT.

This chain links TRBV7-9 with TRBJ2-7, with 11 bases fitting TRBD2. The V gene end was trimmed by 2 bases and the J gene end by 1 base; junction bases not matched to a gene: 7. CDR1 is SEHNR and CDR2 is FQNEAQ in the germline V gene (reference sequence). The CDR3 totals 17 residues. The CDR3 is CASSLFPLAGDSYEQYF. In DNA form, the CDR3 reads TGTGCCAGCAGCTTATTCCCACTAGCGGGAGATTCCTACGAGCAGTACTTC.

The chain combines TRBV25-1 with TRBJ2-1; 10 nucleotides match TRBD2. V was clipped by 6 bases and J by 5 bases; unmatched bases: 4. The CDR3 runs 14 residues. In germline, CDR1 is MGHDK, CDR2 SYGVNS. The CDR3 nucleotides are TGTGCCAGCAGAATAGCGGGAGGAGACAATGAGCAGTTCTTC. As protein: CASRIAGGDNEQFF.

The chain combines TRBV27 with TRBJ2-7; 7 bases line up with TRBD2. V lost 4 bases, J lost 3 bases, and 12 bases stayed unmatched. The CDR3 is 16 amino acids. Germline CDR1 and CDR2: MNHEY and SMNVEV (reference sequence). The CDR3 DNA reads as TGTGCCAGCAGTTCCCTTGGCGGGAGTGGGCTCTACGAGCAGTACTTC. Translation gives CASSSLGGSGLYEQYF.

The rearrangement joins TRBV11-3 to TRBJ2-2; D might be TRBD2 (6 bases). The V gene lost 1 base and the J gene lost 3 bases, with 12 bases spanning the gap. Germline CDR1 reads SGHNT; CDR2 reads YENEEA. The CDR3 length is 16 residues. CDR3 sequence reads: CASSLAGSTYTGELFF. Here the CDR3 DNA reads TGTGCCAGCAGCTTAGCCGGGAGTACGTACACCGGGGAGCTGTTTTTT.